This TCR beta chain was sequenced in a study of blood T cell repertoires in COVID-19. Method: immunoSEQ multiplex PCR; TCRdb's copy keeps in-frame clones and lacks some. The sample holds 25,000 to 35,000 clones; roughly 88% are singletons and the top ten take less than 15%. The length of the CDR3 is 16 residues. V was shortened by 2 bases and J by 0 bases, with 10 bases between the two germline ends. Looked up from germline, CDR1 is KGHSH and CDR2 is LQKENI. The chain has TRBV18 and TRBJ2-2; D is possibly TRBD1 (5 bases). The specimen sequenced was peripheral blood. The source of this sequence is a human donor in a cohort sampled during active COVID-19. The CDR3 nucleotides are TGTGCCAGCTCACCAAGGACGGACACGAACACCGGGGAGCTGTTTTTT. It is translated as CASSPRTDTNTGELFF.